The rows below give T cell receptor beta chains drawn from one sample of a study of cytomegalovirus exposure and HLA in healthy donors. Sequencing used immunoSEQ multiplex PCR; TCRdb keeps in-frame clones, though not all of them. The profile shows 100,000 to 150,000 clones, about 88% of them singletons. Sequencing was carried out using PBMCs. These TCRs come from a woman between 18 and 29 years old in good health and CMV-seronegative. Both conserved end residues are part of each CDR3.

CASSNPRGQVLEKLFF	TRBJ1-4	TRBV19
CASSLSGGRYSPLHF	TRBJ1-6	TRBV19
CASSLVAGGVDTQYF	TRBJ2-3	TRBV5-1
CASSYFQDWDSPLHF	TRBJ1-6	TRBV6-6
CASMTGTIETQYF	TRBJ2-5	TRBV6-6
CASNRDSRSGANVLTF	TRBJ2-6	TRBV19
CASVTGPPYSNQPQHF	TRBJ1-5	TRBV6-6
CASSPSANANEKLFF	TRBJ1-4	TRBV5-1
CASSPRDPGTQYF	TRBJ2-5	TRBV11-3
CASSEVVRNYGYTF	TRBJ1-2	TRBV6-1
CASSLYRFDEQYF	TRBJ2-7	TRBV5-6
CSAGGPAGSYEQYF	TRBJ2-7	TRBV29-1
CASKIGTVNTEAFF	TRBJ1-1	TRBV5-4
CASSDRVLSYEQYF	TRBJ2-7	TRBV2
CASSQGPGLAGLSDTQYF	TRBJ2-3	TRBV4-1
CASSARTSGGTDTQYF	TRBJ2-3	TRBV19
CASSRLKNTEAFF	TRBJ1-1	TRBV23-1
CASSLEAGNTEAFF	TRBJ1-1	TRBV5-1
CASSSRITLTDQDYNEQFF	TRBJ2-1	TRBV5-5
CASSFTVGGSNQPQHF	TRBJ1-5	TRBV27
CASSLGGSPYEQYF	TRBJ2-7	TRBV5-1
CASSLRQDYEQYF	TRBJ2-7	TRBV11-3
CASSSDIGRRNEQFF	TRBJ2-1	TRBV5-1
CASGLVLGQWMNTEAFF	TRBJ1-1	TRBV12-5
CATSRDRQGRLYGYTF	TRBJ1-2	TRBV15
CASSLDATGQPQHF	TRBJ1-5	TRBV6-1
CSVGTGNQPQHF	TRBJ1-5	TRBV29-1
CASSPRTGNQPQHF	TRBJ1-5	TRBV5-8
CASTQVRGLAEAFF	TRBJ1-1	TRBV7-9
CASSVDRGNEKLFF	TRBJ1-4	TRBV5-1
CASSWTGSSSGNTIYF	TRBJ1-3	TRBV5-1
CASSLDRSNEKLFF	TRBJ1-4	TRBV5-1
CASSRGGNLDEQYF	TRBJ2-7	TRBV5-1
CASATDRVNYGYTF	TRBJ1-2	TRBV5-1
CASSLVWHQETQYF	TRBJ2-5	TRBV7-2
CASSPQIQGRSEAFF	TRBJ1-1	TRBV5-4
CASSQEAGNYEQYF	TRBJ2-7	TRBV4-1
CASSLAGNQPQHF	TRBJ1-5	TRBV5-6
CASREGDRASNEQFF	TRBJ2-1	TRBV5-1
CASTPRGRGYGYTF	TRBJ1-2	TRBV19
CASSEVPQGEQYF	TRBJ2-7	TRBV6-4
CSVWTGGDDGYTF	TRBJ1-2	TRBV29-1
CASSQETYRAGNTIYF	TRBJ1-3	TRBV4-2
CASTLGAGAGYTF	TRBJ1-2	TRBV6-6
CASSGSDRGEPQHF	TRBJ1-5	TRBV9